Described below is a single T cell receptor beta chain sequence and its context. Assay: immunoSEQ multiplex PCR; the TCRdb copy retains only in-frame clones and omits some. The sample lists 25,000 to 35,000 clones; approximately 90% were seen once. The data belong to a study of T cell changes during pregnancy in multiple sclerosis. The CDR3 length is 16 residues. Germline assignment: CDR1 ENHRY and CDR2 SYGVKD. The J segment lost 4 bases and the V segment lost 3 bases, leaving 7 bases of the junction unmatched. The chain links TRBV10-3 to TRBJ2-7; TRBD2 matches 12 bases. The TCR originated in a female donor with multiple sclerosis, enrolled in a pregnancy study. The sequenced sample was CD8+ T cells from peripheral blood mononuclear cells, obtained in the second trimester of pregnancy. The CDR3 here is CAISDQTSGRLYEQYF. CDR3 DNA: TGTGCCATCAGTGATCAAACTAGCGGGAGGTTATACGAGCAGTACTTC.